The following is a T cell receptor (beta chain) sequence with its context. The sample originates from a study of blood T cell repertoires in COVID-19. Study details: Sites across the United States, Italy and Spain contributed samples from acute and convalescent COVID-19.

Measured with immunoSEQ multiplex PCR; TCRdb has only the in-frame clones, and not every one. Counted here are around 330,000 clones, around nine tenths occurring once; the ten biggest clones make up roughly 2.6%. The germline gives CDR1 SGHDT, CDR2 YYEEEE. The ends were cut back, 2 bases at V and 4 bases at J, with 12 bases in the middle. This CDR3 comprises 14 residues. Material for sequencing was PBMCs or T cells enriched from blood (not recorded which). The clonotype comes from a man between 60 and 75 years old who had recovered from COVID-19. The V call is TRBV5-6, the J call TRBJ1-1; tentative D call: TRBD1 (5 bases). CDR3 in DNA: TGTGCCAGCAGCTTAGGGGCTGGCGGCACTGAAGCTTTCTTT. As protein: CASSLGAGGTEAFF.